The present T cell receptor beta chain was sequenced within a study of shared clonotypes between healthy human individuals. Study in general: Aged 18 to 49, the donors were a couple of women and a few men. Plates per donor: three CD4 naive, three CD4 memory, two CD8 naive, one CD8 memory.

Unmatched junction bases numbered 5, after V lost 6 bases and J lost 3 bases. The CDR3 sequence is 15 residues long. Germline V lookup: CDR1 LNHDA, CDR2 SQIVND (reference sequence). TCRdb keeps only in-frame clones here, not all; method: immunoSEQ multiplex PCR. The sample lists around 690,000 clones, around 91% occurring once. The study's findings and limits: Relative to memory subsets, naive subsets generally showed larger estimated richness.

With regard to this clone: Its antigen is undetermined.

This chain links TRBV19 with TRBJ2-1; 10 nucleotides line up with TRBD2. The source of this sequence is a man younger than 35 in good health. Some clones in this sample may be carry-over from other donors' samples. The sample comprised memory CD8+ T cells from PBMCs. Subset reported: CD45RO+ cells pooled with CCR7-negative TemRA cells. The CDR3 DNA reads TGTGCCAGTAGCCCATCTAGCGGGAGCTACAATGAGCAGTTCTTC. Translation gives CASSPSSGSYNEQFF.